What follows are 8 T cell receptor beta chains derived from one specimen sequenced in a study of shared clonotypes between healthy human individuals. The protocol was immunoSEQ multiplex PCR, while the TCRdb copy is restricted to in-frame clones and leaves out a portion. The data show about 490,000 clones, with roughly 80% seen just once and over 9.5% held by the top ten. The sample comprised PBMCs. All receptors derive from a woman in her thirties or forties in good health. Some clones in this sample may be carry-over from other donors' samples.

The rearrangement links TRBV4-3 to TRBJ1-2; D is possibly TRBD1 (6 bases). Trimming shortened V by 4 bases and J by 4 bases, and 19 bases separated the two germline ends. Germline V lookup: CDR1 LGHNA, CDR2 YSLEER. The CDR3 contains 16 residues. CDR3 loop: CASSRVTGNGVYGYTF. The CDR3 nucleotides are TGCGCCAGCAGCCGTGTTACAGGGAATGGGGTCTATGGCTACACCTTC.

The chain links TRBV7-2 to TRBJ2-1; TRBD2 aligns across 7 bases. From germline, CDR1 is SGHTA and CDR2 FQGNSA. The CDR3 is made up of 15 amino acids. Trimming removed 4 bases from V and 3 bases from J; junction bases left unmatched: 6. CDR3 bases: TGTGCCAGCAGCTCCCGAGCGGGAAGCTACAATGAGCAGTTCTTC. It specifies CASSSRAGSYNEQFF.

Turning to this clone: A far more abundant clone sits one base away, making this likely a read error. Other DNA sequences within the sample encode an identical CDR3. V is TRBV6-5 and J is TRBJ2-3, with D possibly TRBD2 on 5 matching bases. This CDR3 is built from 13 residues. Germline V gene sequence: CDR1 MNHEY, CDR2 SVGAGI. CDR3 sequence (DNA): TGTGCCATCAGCCGGGGTAGCACAGATACGCAGTACTTT. This codes for CAISRGSTDTQYF.

Only one count was recorded for this clone. The CDR3, as DNA: TGTGCCAGCAGCGTGATCGAGGGAACCGGGGAGCTGTTTTTT. This codes for CASSVIEGTGELFF. This chain connects TRBV9 to TRBJ2-2; weak D call: TRBD2 (5 bases). V dropped 2 bases and J dropped 5 bases, with 10 bases sitting between them. Germline V gene data show CDR1 as SGDLS and CDR2 as YYNGEE. The length of the CDR3 is 14 residues.

The rearrangement links TRBV5-4 to TRBJ2-7; weak D call: TRBD2 (6 bases). This CDR3 comprises 15 residues. Germline CDR1 reads SGHNT; CDR2 reads YYREEE (reference sequence). V shed 0 bases and J shed 2 bases, with 12 bases lying between them. CDR3 in DNA: TGTGCCAGCAGCTTGGAGGAGGGTTCTACCTACGAGCAGTACTTC. Its protein product is CASSLEEGSTYEQYF.

For this clone: The junction departs from germline at one end; a sequencing error may be responsible. Other DNA sequences from this sample encode an identical CDR3 as well. This rearrangement joins TRBV7-6 to TRBJ2-3, with 10 bases that match TRBD2. Per germline, CDR1 SGHVS and CDR2 FNYEAQ. CDR3 length: 14 amino acids. The CDR3 bases are TGTGCCAGCAGCCTAGCGGGAGGCACAGATACGCAGTATTTT. Translated: CASSLAGGTDTQYF.

The sample holds a few counts of this clone. The chain uses TRBV7-9 and TRBJ1-1, with a possible D match to TRBD1 (6 bases). Between the trimmed V and J ends, which lost 7 bases and 6 bases, there was a span of 15 bases. Per germline, CDR1 SEHNR and CDR2 FQNEAQ (reference sequence). CDR3 length equals 13 residues. The CDR3 loop is CASTRGGLSEAFF. For the CDR3, the DNA is TGTGCCAGCACCCGAGGGGGGTTGTCTGAAGCTTTCTTT.

This chain links TRBV27 with TRBJ2-7, with D perhaps matching TRBD1 or TRBD2 (5 bases each). V shed 2 bases and J shed 5 bases, with 16 bases lying between them. The CDR3 has 15 residues. Germline lookup yields CDR1 MNHEY and CDR2 SMNVEV (reference sequence). The CDR3 DNA is TGTGCCAGCAGTTTAGAACCGGGACGGACAAACGAGCAGTACTTC. It codes for CASSLEPGRTNEQYF.